Given below is one TCR beta chain in context. At one end the junction does not follow the germline gene, possibly because of a read error. The sample belongs to a study of blood T cells in healthy people across ages. The germline V gene has CDR1 LNHNV and CDR2 YYDKDF (reference sequence). This CDR3 comprises 16 residues. A second roughly 7 to 12 cycle PCR used barcoded and J-beta primers. TCRdb itself ran the 5' RACE reads through MiXCR, one entry per CDR3 protein. Counted here are approximately 900,000 distinct CDR3 sequences, 25% to 35% occurring once; the ten biggest clones make up 10%. These data are also associated with another study on T cells of mothers and their children. This second report adds: Donation involved a few healthy Caucasian mothers and the six children that they had.

The clonotype originates from a woman aged 40 to 49 in good health. The chain couples TRBV15 to TRBJ1-4, with 9 bases fitting TRBD1. Sequenced: blood. CDR3 amino acids: CATSSGGTGLSEKRFF. CDR3 nucleotides: TGTGCCACCAGCAGTGGGGGGACAGGGTTAAGTGAAAAACGGTTTTTT.